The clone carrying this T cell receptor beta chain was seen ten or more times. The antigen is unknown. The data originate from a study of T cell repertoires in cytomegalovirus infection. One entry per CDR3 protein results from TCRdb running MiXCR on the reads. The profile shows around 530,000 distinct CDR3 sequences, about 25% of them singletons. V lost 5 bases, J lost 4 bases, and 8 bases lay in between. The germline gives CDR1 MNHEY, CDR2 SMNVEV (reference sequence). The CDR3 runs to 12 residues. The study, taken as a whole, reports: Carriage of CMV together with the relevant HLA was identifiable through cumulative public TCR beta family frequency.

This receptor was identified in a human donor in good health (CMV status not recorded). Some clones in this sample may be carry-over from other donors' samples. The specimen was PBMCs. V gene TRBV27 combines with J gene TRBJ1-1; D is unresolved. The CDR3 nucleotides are TGTGCCAGCAGTAACCCCCTCACTGAAGCTTTCTTT. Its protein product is CASSNPLTEAFF.